The rows below give T cell receptor beta chains drawn from one sample of a study of T cell repertoires in cytomegalovirus infection. MiXCR was run by TCRdb on the reads, yielding one entry per CDR3 protein. This sample yields approximately 500,000 distinct CDR3 sequences, of which roughly a third are seen a single time; roughly 17% belongs to the top ten. These receptors have no known antigen. Sequences were derived from cultured PBMCs, sampled from culture after CMV antigen stimulation. The receptors stem from a human donor in good health (CMV status not recorded). Some clones in this sample may be carry-over from other donors' samples. Both conserved end residues are part of each CDR3. A D gene is named only where the DNA matches it firmly. Rows give clone size only sometimes, using once, few, many, or a class for an expanded clone.

v_call: TRBV14
j_call: TRBJ2-6
d_call: NA
clone_size: NA
cdr3_aa: CASSPTAGGRGANVLTF
cdr3_nt: TGTGCCAGCAGCCCCACAGCTGGAGGGCGCGGGGCCAACGTCCTGACTTTC

v_call: TRBV6-2/TRBV6-3
j_call: TRBJ2-1
d_call: NA
clone_size: few
cdr3_aa: CASLGDYYNEQFF
cdr3_nt: TGTGCCAGCTTGGGAGACTACTACAATGAGCAGTTCTTC

v_call: TRBV7-2
j_call: TRBJ2-1
d_call: NA
clone_size: NA
cdr3_aa: CASSLRDIEQFF
cdr3_nt: TGTGCCAGCAGCTTACGCGACATCGAGCAGTTCTTC

v_call: TRBV18
j_call: TRBJ1-1
d_call: NA
clone_size: NA
cdr3_aa: CASSPVAEMNTEAFF
cdr3_nt: TGTGCCAGCTCACCGGTGGCCGAAATGAACACTGAAGCTTTCTTT

v_call: TRBV7-2
j_call: TRBJ2-2
d_call: NA
clone_size: many
cdr3_aa: CASSFISGTGELFF
cdr3_nt: TGTGCCAGCAGCTTTATAAGTGGCACCGGGGAGCTGTTTTTT

v_call: TRBV12-3/TRBV12-4
j_call: TRBJ2-5
d_call: NA
clone_size: few
cdr3_aa: CASSHLGGGTQYF
cdr3_nt: TGTGCCAGCAGCCACCTCGGGGGAGGGACCCAGTACTTC

v_call: TRBV19
j_call: TRBJ1-6
d_call: TRBD1
clone_size: NA
cdr3_aa: CASSIRSWGQGNSPLHF
cdr3_nt: TGTGCCAGTAGTATACGATCTTGGGGACAGGGGAATTCACCCCTCCACTTT

v_call: TRBV24-1
j_call: TRBJ2-1
d_call: TRBD1
clone_size: NA
cdr3_aa: CATSVGDRVYNEQFF
cdr3_nt: TGTGCCACCAGTGTAGGAGACAGGGTTTACAATGAGCAGTTCTTC

v_call: TRBV10-2
j_call: TRBJ2-3
d_call: NA
clone_size: NA
cdr3_aa: CASTRGASPMDTQYF
cdr3_nt: TGCGCCAGCACTCGGGGGGCGTCGCCAATGGATACGCAGTATTTT

v_call: TRBV4-1
j_call: TRBJ2-1
d_call: NA
clone_size: NA
cdr3_aa: CASHGRTPPVDEQFF
cdr3_nt: TGCGCCAGTCACGGCCGGACTCCTCCCGTCGATGAGCAGTTCTTC

v_call: TRBV7-2
j_call: TRBJ2-1
d_call: NA
clone_size: few
cdr3_aa: CASSPRTYTNEQFF
cdr3_nt: TGTGCCAGCAGCCCCAGGACATACACCAATGAGCAGTTCTTC

v_call: TRBV7-2
j_call: TRBJ2-7
d_call: NA
clone_size: many
cdr3_aa: CASSLSGPTYEQYF
cdr3_nt: TGTGCCAGCAGCTTATCTGGACCTACCTACGAGCAGTACTTC

v_call: TRBV5-5
j_call: TRBJ1-1
d_call: TRBD1
clone_size: NA
cdr3_aa: CASNPWTGLEAFF
cdr3_nt: TGTGCCAGCAACCCCTGGACAGGACTTGAAGCTTTCTTT

v_call: TRBV30
j_call: TRBJ1-4
d_call: TRBD1
clone_size: NA
cdr3_aa: CATDGRGANEKLFF
cdr3_nt: TGTGCCACCGACGGCAGGGGGGCTAATGAAAAACTGTTTTTT

v_call: TRBV6-2/TRBV6-3
j_call: TRBJ1-1
d_call: NA
clone_size: few
cdr3_aa: CASSDRRLNTEAFF
cdr3_nt: TGTGCCAGCAGCGACAGACGGTTGAACACTGAAGCTTTCTTT

v_call: TRBV19
j_call: TRBJ2-2
d_call: NA
clone_size: NA
cdr3_aa: CASAGTRITGELFF
cdr3_nt: TGTGCCAGTGCCGGGACTCGAATCACCGGGGAGCTGTTTTTT

v_call: TRBV14
j_call: TRBJ2-5
d_call: NA
clone_size: NA
cdr3_aa: CASSQATQETQYF
cdr3_nt: TGTGCCAGCAGCCAGGCCACTCAAGAGACCCAGTACTTC

v_call: TRBV12-3/TRBV12-4
j_call: TRBJ2-3
d_call: NA
clone_size: NA
cdr3_aa: CASSLQGGTQYF
cdr3_nt: TGTGCCAGCAGTTTACAGGGGGGTACGCAGTATTTT

v_call: TRBV7-3
j_call: TRBJ2-3
d_call: TRBD1
clone_size: few
cdr3_aa: CASSLDRGFSDTQYF
cdr3_nt: TGTGCCAGCAGCTTGGACAGGGGGTTTTCAGATACGCAGTATTTT

v_call: TRBV28
j_call: TRBJ2-7
d_call: TRBD1
clone_size: NA
cdr3_aa: CASGTGGYYEQYF
cdr3_nt: TGTGCCAGCGGCACAGGGGGCTACTACGAGCAGTACTTC

v_call: TRBV4-1
j_call: TRBJ2-2
d_call: NA
clone_size: once
cdr3_aa: CASSQDWNSGNTGELFF
cdr3_nt: TGCGCCAGCAGCCAAGATTGGAATAGCGGGAACACCGGGGAGCTGTTTTTT

v_call: TRBV12-3/TRBV12-4
j_call: TRBJ2-5
d_call: TRBD2
clone_size: many
cdr3_aa: CASSLGTSGRAWETQYF
cdr3_nt: TGTGCCAGCAGTTTAGGGACTAGCGGGAGGGCCTGGGAGACCCAGTACTTC

v_call: TRBV27
j_call: TRBJ2-3
d_call: NA
clone_size: NA
cdr3_aa: CASRATGADTQYF
cdr3_nt: TGTGCCAGCAGAGCGACGGGGGCAGATACGCAGTATTTT

v_call: TRBV6-2/TRBV6-3
j_call: TRBJ2-2
d_call: TRBD2
clone_size: NA
cdr3_aa: CASITTGTRNTGELFF
cdr3_nt: TGTGCCAGCATCACGACCGGGACTAGAAACACCGGGGAGCTGTTTTTT

v_call: TRBV7-9
j_call: TRBJ2-4
d_call: NA
clone_size: few
cdr3_aa: CASSFPGDKNIQYF
cdr3_nt: TGTGCCAGCAGTTTCCCGGGAGACAAAAACATTCAGTACTTC

v_call: TRBV7-2
j_call: TRBJ2-5
d_call: NA
clone_size: NA
cdr3_aa: CASSVGGRGKTQYF
cdr3_nt: TGTGCCAGCAGCGTGGGGGGTAGGGGAAAGACCCAGTACTTC